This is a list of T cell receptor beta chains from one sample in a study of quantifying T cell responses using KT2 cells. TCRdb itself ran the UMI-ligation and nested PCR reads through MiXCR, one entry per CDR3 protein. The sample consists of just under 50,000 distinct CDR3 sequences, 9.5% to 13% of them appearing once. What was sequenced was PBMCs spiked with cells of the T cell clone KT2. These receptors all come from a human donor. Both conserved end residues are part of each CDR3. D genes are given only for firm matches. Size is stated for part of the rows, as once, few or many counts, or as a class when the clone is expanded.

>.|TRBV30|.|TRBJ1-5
CAWSRWGNGQPQHF
TGTGCCTGGAGTCGATGGGGGAATGGGCAGCCCCAGCATTTT
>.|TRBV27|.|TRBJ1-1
CATMGPRGTEAFF
TGTGCCACCATGGGACCGAGGGGCACTGAAGCTTTCTTT
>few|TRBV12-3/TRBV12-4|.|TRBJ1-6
CASSLWVDTPLHF
TGTGCCAGCAGTTTATGGGTCGACACACCCCTCCACTTT
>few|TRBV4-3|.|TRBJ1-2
CASSLIWDPENYGYTF
TGCGCCAGCAGCCTTATTTGGGATCCAGAGAACTATGGCTACACCTTC
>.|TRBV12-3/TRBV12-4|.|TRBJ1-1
CASTNILTEAFF
TGTGCCAGCACTAATATCCTCACTGAAGCTTTCTTT
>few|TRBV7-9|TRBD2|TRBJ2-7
CASSLGLAIGHYSYEQYF
TGTGCCAGCAGCTTAGGACTAGCGATCGGTCACTATTCCTACGAGCAGTACTTC
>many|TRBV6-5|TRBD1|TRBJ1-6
CASSLGQGARNSPLHF
TGTGCCAGCAGCCTGGGACAGGGGGCACGTAATTCACCCCTCCACTTT
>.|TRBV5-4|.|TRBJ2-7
CASSLRGRSSYEQYF
TGTGCCAGCAGCTTGCGAGGGAGGAGCTCCTACGAGCAGTACTTC
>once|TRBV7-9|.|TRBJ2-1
CASSLKGDYNEQFF
TGTGCCAGCAGCCTTAAGGGGGATTACAATGAGCAGTTCTTC
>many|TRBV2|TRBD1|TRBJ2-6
CASLFSPGTGIFAGANVLTF
TGTGCCAGCCTTTTCAGTCCCGGGACAGGGATTTTTGCGGGGGCCAACGTCCTGACTTTC
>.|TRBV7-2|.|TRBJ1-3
CASSQTGYSGNTIYF
TGTGCCAGCAGCCAAACAGGGTACTCTGGAAACACCATATATTTT
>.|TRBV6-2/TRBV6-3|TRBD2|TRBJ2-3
CASSLGLLAEITDTQYF
TGTGCCAGCAGTTTGGGACTACTAGCGGAAATCACAGATACGCAGTATTTT
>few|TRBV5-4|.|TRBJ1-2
CASSSLQGYYGYTF
TGTGCCAGCAGCTCCCTACAGGGTTACTATGGCTACACCTTC
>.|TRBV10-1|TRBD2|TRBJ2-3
CASSPRVVAGARDTQYF
TGCGCCAGCAGCCCCAGGGTGGTAGCGGGGGCCCGAGATACGCAGTATTTT
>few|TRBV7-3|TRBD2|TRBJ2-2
CASSPGWGTSGGRTGELFF
TGTGCCAGCAGCCCCGGCTGGGGGACTAGCGGGGGAAGAACCGGGGAGCTGTTTTTT
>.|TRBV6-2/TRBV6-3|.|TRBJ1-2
CASSYGGLAAYYGYTF
TGTGCCAGCAGTTACGGGGGCCTGGCGGCTTACTATGGCTACACCTTC
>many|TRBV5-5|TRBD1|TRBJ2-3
CASSPGQSIDTQYF
TGTGCCAGCAGCCCGGGACAGAGCATTGATACGCAGTATTTT
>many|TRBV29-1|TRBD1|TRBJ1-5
CSAGQGDDQPQHF
TGCAGCGCAGGACAGGGGGATGATCAGCCCCAGCATTTT
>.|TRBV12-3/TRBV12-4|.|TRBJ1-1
CASSLDRVSTEAFF
TGTGCCAGCAGTTTGGATAGGGTGTCCACTGAAGCTTTCTTT
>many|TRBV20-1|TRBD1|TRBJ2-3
CSANTRDRGRTDTQYF
TGCAGTGCTAATACCCGGGACAGGGGGAGGACAGATACGCAGTATTTT